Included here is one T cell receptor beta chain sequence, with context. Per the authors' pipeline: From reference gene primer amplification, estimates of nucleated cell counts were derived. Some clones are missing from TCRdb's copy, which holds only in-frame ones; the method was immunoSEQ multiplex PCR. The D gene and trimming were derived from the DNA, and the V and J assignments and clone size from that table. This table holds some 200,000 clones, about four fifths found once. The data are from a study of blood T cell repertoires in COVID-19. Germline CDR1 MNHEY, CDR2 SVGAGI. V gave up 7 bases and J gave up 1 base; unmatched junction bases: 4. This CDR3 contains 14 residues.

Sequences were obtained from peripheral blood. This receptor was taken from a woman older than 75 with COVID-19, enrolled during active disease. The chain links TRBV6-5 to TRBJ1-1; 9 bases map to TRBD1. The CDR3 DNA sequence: TGTGCCAGCAAGAGGGGACAGGGGAACACTGAAGCTTTCTTT. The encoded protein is CASKRGQGNTEAFF.